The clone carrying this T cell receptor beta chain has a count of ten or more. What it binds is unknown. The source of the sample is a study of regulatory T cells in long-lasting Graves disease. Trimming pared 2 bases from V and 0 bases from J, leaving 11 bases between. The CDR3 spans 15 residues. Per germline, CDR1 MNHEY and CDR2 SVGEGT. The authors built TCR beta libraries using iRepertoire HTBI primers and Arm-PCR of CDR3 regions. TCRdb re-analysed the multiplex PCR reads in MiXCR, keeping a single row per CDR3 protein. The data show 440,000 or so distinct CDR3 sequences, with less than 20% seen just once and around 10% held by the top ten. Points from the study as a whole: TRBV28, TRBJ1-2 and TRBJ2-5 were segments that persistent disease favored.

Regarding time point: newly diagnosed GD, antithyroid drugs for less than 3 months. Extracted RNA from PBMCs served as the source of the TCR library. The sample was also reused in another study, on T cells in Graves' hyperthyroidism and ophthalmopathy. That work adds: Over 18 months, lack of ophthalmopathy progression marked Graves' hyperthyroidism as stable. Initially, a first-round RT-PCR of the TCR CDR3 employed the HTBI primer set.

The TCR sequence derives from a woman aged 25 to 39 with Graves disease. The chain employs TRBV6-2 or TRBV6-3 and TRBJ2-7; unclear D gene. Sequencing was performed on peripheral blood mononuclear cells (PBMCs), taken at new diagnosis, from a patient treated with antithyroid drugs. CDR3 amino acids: CASSYLAINSYEQYF. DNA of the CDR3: TGTGCCAGCAGTTACCTTGCGATCAACTCCTACGAGCAGTACTTC.